Each of the 2 T cell receptor beta chains below was sequenced from the same sample in a study of blood T cells in healthy people across ages. Through a sample-barcoded 5' primer and a J-beta primer mix, a second PCR was run for 7 to 11 cycles. MiXCR was run by TCRdb on the 5' RACE reads, yielding one entry per CDR3 protein. The sample includes hundreds of thousands of distinct CDR3 sequences, 40% to 45% of them seen just once. The sample consisted of blood. The receptors derive from a woman aged 60-75 years in good health.

This clonotype was detected once. This chain links TRBV14 with TRBJ1-1, with TRBD1 as a possible D gene (5 bases). The CDR3 extends over 13 amino acids. Germline CDR1 and CDR2: SGHDN and FVKESK. Between the trimmed V and J ends, which lost 6 bases and 1 base, there was a span of 9 bases. CDR3 nucleotide sequence: TGTGCCAGCAGTAAACAGGAGAACACTGAAGCTTTCTTT. Translated, it gives CASSKQENTEAFF.

The chain uses TRBV20-1 and TRBJ2-5; 7 nucleotides line up with TRBD2. The CDR3 runs to 14 residues. CDR1 is DFQATT, CDR2 SNEGSKA, per germline (reference sequence). V shed 2 bases and J 2 bases; nucleotides not matched to a gene: 5. The CDR3 sequence: CSARSGTFQETQYF. CDR3 nucleotide sequence: TGCAGTGCTAGAAGCGGGACCTTTCAAGAGACCCAGTACTTC.